This TCR beta chain was recorded in a study of CD8 T cells in Susac syndrome. TEMRA cells were FACS-enriched, with CD8+ and CD4+ T cells isolated negatively. Losses at the gene ends were 2 bases for V and 2 bases for J; bases not matched to a gene: 2. Germline V gene lookup returns CDR1 SGHDN and CDR2 FVKESK. The CDR3 is 16 amino acids. Reverse transcription used about 0.45 to 1 ug RNA and random hexamers. TCRdb analysed the immunoSEQ multiplex PCR reads with MiXCR anew, one entry per CDR3 protein. The sample carries under 300,000 distinct CDR3 sequences, 90% to 97% recorded once. The chain combines TRBV14 with TRBJ2-5; 13 bases fit TRBD2. The receptor comes from a human donor with Susac syndrome. Sequencing used CD4+ T cells from PBMCs. Here the CDR3 reads CASSQWTSGRQETQYF. The CDR3 nucleotides are TGTGCCAGCAGCCAATGGACTAGCGGGAGACAAGAGACCCAGTACTTC.